Presented here are 11 T cell receptor beta chains from one specimen sequenced in a study of CD8+CD57+ T cells in acquired aplastic anemia. Patients chosen for sequencing had CD8+CD57+ cells that had expanded, as shown by flow cytometry. The use of genomic DNA as template underpinned the TCR beta VDJ and CDR3 profiling. TCRdb independently ran MiXCR on the reads; one entry per CDR3 protein. The sample holds around 200,000 distinct CDR3 sequences; 63% are singletons and the top ten take under 45%. Sequencing input: sorted CD4+, CD8+, or CD8+CD57+ T cells (not recorded which) from PBMCs. The receptors come from a human donor with aplastic anemia.

The chain uses TRBV2 and TRBJ1-4; 7 bases align to TRBD1. V was clipped by 5 bases and J by 8 bases; unmatched bases: 17. The CDR3 is 17 amino acids. The V gene's germline CDR1 is SNHLY and CDR2 FYNNEI. CDR3: CASSIPAHRGEKEKLFF. CDR3 nucleotides: TGTGCCAGCAGTATCCCCGCCCACAGGGGAGAAAAGGAAAAACTGTTTTTT.

The chain is built from TRBV9 and TRBJ2-2, with D tentatively TRBD1 (5 bases). V was pared by 3 bases and J by 7 bases, with 19 bases between. CDR3 length equals 16 residues. Germline CDR1 is SGDLS and CDR2 is YYNGEE. The CDR3 loop is CASSGLVQGRIGELFF. In DNA, the CDR3 is TGTGCCAGCAGCGGGCTAGTTCAGGGAAGAATCGGGGAGCTGTTTTTT. Full variable domain (missing parts from reference TRBV9 and TRBJ2-2): DSGVTQTPKHLITATGQRVTLRCSPRSGDLSVYWYQQSLDQGLQFLIQYYNGEERAKGNILERFSAQQFPDLHSELNLSSLELGDSALYFCASSGLVQGRIGELFFGEGSRLTVL.

There are a few counts of this clonotype. This clone may be a read error of a much larger clone one base away. The chain employs TRBV2 and TRBJ2-6; unclear D gene. V lost 5 bases and J lost 0, with 8 bases in between. The germline V gene encodes CDR1 SNHLY and CDR2 FYNNEI. The CDR3 is made up of 15 amino acids. CDR3 nucleotide sequence: TGTGCCAGCAGTAAGACCTCCTCTGGGGCCAACGTCCTGACTTTC. It encodes CASSKTSSGANVLTF.

Comments on this clonotype: Possible read error: a much larger clone is one base away. V is TRBV9 and J is TRBJ2-7, with D perhaps matching TRBD1 (6 bases). Per germline, CDR1 SGDLS and CDR2 YYNGEE. CDR3 length equals 17 residues. CDR3 DNA: TGTGCCAGCAGCGTAGGGCCCTGGGGGCGGGTTGGCTACCAGCAGTACTTC. It codes for CASSVGPWGRVGYQQYF.

CDR3 protein: CASSLAEGVPGNTF. Written as DNA, the CDR3 is TGTGCCAGCAGCTTAGCGGAGGGGGTCCCTGGAAACACCTTC. This chain links TRBV7-2 with TRBJ1-2; tentative D call: TRBD1 (6 bases). The CDR3 covers 14 residues. The ends were cut back, 0 bases at V and 12 bases at J, with 17 bases in the middle. CDR1 is SGHTA, CDR2 FQGNSA, per germline.

This clonotype has at least ten counts. The genes are TRBV27 and TRBJ2-7; TRBD2 matches 10 bases. V was pared by 5 bases and J by 5 bases, with 6 bases of the junction left unmatched. The CDR3 is made up of 14 amino acids. Germline values: CDR1 MNHEY, CDR2 SMNVEV (reference sequence). The CDR3 bases are TGTGCCAGCAGTCCTAGCGGGGGTAGTCACGAGCAGTACTTC. This codes for CASSPSGGSHEQYF.

This clonotype came up a few times. This chain uses TRBV7-9 with TRBJ1-2, with a weak D call TRBD1 (6 bases). This CDR3 contains 13 residues. Germline values: CDR1 SEHNR, CDR2 FQNEAQ (reference sequence). Trimming removed 1 base at V and 6 bases at J, with 9 bases between. In DNA form, the CDR3 reads TGTGCCAGCAGCTTAGGGCGGGACAATGGCTACACCTTC. This codes for CASSLGRDNGYTF.

This clonotype was detected only once. The chain combines TRBV2 with TRBJ2-3; possible D gene TRBD2, 5 bases. This CDR3 region has 15 residues. Trimming stripped 6 bases from V and 0 bases from J, with 13 bases between. Germline V CDR1 and CDR2: SNHLY, FYNNEI. The DNA of the CDR3 is TGTGCCAGCAGCCGGATTGGCGGGAGCACAGATACGCAGTATTTT. This translates into CASSRIGGSTDTQYF.

This clonotype was detected ten times or more. The rearrangement joins TRBV6-5 to TRBJ2-1, with D perhaps being TRBD1 or TRBD2 (6 bases each). The CDR3 length is 16 residues. Per the germline V gene, CDR1 is MNHEY and CDR2 is SVGAGI. The ends were cut back, 4 bases at V and 6 bases at J, with 19 bases in the middle. The CDR3 reads CASSFLRTAGGNEQFF. The CDR3 nucleotides read TGTGCCAGCAGTTTCCTACGGACAGCCGGGGGCAATGAGCAGTTCTTC.

The rearrangement joins TRBV5-1 to TRBJ1-1; D is uncertain. The CDR3 totals 13 residues. Germline lookup yields CDR1 SGHRS and CDR2 YFSETQ. Trimming stripped 4 bases from V and 5 bases from J, with 12 bases between. The CDR3 region has the DNA TGCGCCAGCAGCCAAGGAGGAACGACTGAAGCTTTCTTT. Amino acids: CASSQGGTTEAFF.

CDR3 region: CASTPSAGGPGNEQFF. Written as DNA, the CDR3 is TGTGCCAGCACCCCTTCGGCGGGAGGGCCGGGAAATGAGCAGTTCTTC. The chain uses TRBV9 and TRBJ2-1; 9 positions agree with TRBD2. The CDR3 length is 16 residues. The V segment lost 6 bases and the J segment 7 bases; nucleotides outside the gene matches: 14. Germline V CDR1 and CDR2: SGDLS, YYNGEE.